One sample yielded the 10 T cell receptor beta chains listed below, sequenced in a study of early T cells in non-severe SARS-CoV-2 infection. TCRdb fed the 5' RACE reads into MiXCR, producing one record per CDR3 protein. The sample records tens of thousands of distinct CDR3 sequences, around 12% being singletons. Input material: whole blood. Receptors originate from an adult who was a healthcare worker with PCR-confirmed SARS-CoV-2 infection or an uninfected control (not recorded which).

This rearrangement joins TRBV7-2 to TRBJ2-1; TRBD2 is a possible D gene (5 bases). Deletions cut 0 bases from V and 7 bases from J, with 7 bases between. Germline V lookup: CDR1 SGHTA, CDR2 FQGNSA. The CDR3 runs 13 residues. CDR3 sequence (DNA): TGTGCCAGCAGCTTAGCGAGGGAGAATGAGCAGTTCTTC. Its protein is CASSLARENEQFF.

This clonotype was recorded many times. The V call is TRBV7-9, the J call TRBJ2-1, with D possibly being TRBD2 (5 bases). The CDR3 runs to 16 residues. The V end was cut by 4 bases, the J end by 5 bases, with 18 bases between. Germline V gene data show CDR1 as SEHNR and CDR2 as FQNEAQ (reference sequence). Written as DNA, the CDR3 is TGTGCCAGCAGCTCTCAAGGACTCCCTGGCCACAATGAGCAGTTCTTC. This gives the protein CASSSQGLPGHNEQFF.

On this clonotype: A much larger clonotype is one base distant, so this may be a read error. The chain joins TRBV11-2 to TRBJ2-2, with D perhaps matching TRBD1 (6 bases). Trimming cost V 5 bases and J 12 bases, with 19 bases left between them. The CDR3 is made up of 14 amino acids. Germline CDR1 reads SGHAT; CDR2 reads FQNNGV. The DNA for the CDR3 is TGTGCCAGCAGCCCAACAGGCGGACAGTGGAAGCTGTTTTTT. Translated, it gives CASSPTGGQWKLFF.

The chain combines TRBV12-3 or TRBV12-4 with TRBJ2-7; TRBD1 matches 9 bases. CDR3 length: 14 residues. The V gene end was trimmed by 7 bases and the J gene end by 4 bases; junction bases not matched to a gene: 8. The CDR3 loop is CASTATGGLYEQYF. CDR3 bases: TGTGCCAGCACTGCTACAGGGGGCTTATACGAGCAGTACTTC.

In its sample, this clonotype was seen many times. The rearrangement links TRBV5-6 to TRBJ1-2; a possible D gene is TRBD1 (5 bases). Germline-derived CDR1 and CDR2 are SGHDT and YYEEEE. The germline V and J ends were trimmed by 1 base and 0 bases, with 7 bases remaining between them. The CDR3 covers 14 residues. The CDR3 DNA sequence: TGTGCCAGCAGCTTGTTCAGGGCTAACTATGGCTACACCTTC. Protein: CASSLFRANYGYTF.

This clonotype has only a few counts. Here the CDR3 DNA reads TGTGCCAGCAGCCAAGAGAGACAGATCGTAAACACCATATATTTT. Its translation: CASSQERQIVNTIYF. The chain employs TRBV4-2 and TRBJ1-3; a weak D match, TRBD1 (5 bases). Trimming shortened V by 0 bases and J by 6 bases, and 12 bases separated the two germline ends. The germline CDR1 and CDR2 sequences are LGHNA and YNFKEQ. The length of the CDR3 is 15 residues.

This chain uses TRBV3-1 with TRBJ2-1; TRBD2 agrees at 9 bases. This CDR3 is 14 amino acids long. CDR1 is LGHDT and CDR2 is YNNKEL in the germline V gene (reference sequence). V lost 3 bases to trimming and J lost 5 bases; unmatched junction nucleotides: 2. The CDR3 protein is CASSQTSGHNEQFF. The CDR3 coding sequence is TGTGCCAGCAGCCAGACTAGCGGTCACAATGAGCAGTTCTTC.

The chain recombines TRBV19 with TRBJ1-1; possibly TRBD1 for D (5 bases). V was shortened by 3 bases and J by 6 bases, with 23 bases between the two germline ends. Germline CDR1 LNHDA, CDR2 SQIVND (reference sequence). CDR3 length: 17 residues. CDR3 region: CASSIFTGGVRIAEAFF. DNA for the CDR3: TGTGCCAGTAGTATCTTCACAGGAGGGGTTCGAATAGCTGAAGCTTTCTTT.

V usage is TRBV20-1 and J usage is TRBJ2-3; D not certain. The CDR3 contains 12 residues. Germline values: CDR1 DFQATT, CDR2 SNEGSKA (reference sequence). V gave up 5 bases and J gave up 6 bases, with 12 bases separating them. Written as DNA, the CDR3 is TGCAGTGCTGAGTTAATAGGGGATACGCAGTATTTT. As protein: CSAELIGDTQYF.

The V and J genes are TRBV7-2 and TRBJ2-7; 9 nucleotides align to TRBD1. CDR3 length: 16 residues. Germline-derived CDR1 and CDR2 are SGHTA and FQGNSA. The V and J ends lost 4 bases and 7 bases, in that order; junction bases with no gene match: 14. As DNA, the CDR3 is TGTGCCAGCAGCTACAAACAGGGGGCGCCCAATTATGAGCAGTACTTC. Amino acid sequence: CASSYKQGAPNYEQYF.